This TCR beta chain appears in the sequencing data of a study of blood T cell repertoires in COVID-19 (dated by TCRdb to the early 2020s). Regarding the research as a whole: Collaborator samples came from the United States, Italy and Spain and covered acute and convalescent phases of COVID-19. The material from the prospective study consisted of cDNA or gDNA derived from T cells, B-cell-depleted T cells, or PBMCs. Deeply sampled blood TCRbeta repertoires from subjects exposed to, actively infected with, or recovered from COVID-19 were included in the dataset. The repertoires were released in a freely available public database meant as a resource for research on the immune response to SARS-CoV-2. Samples came from the ongoing ImmuneRACE study (first 160 participants) plus 1,254 subjects from 6 global collaborators. A de-identified subject ID, COVID-19 status, age in years and sex were almost always included in the sample metadata. Where available, HLA class I and class II types were obtained from metadata supplied by the sample provider rather than from assay-based typing.

Broad study findings and their caveats: The quantity of clinical and demographic metadata differed by source and by participant and was supplied without curation.

The immunoSEQ Assay, a bias-controlled multiplex PCR, was used to amplify TCRbeta CDR3 regions from genomic DNA. In the authors' own workflow: Nucleated cell counts per sample were estimated from amplification of reference gene primers within the assay. Sequence reads were collapsed and filtered to measure the absolute abundance of every unique TCRbeta CDR3 rearrangement. For each sample, productive Simpson clonality was calculated as the square root of Simpson's diversity index across productive rearrangements. TCRdb's version of the immuneACCESS table is confined to in-frame rearrangements and falls short of the full clone set. An unresolved V gene accounts for under half of the shortfall where checked; the remainder is of unknown origin. D and trimming were read from the DNA, whereas the V and J calls and clone size are those reported in that table. This sample has under 200,000 clones in its table, and 82% of those were observed once. Less than 9.5% of the sample is held by the ten biggest clonotypes.

V loses 5 bases at its end and J loses 3 bases; junction bases beyond the gene matches: 6. CDR1 SEHNR and CDR2 FQNEAQ were looked up in the germline V gene (reference sequence). From its cysteine to its phenylalanine, the CDR3 spans 15 amino acids. The only DNA kept is the CDR3, 45 bases in frame from the first base. The table lists this clone with a count of one. Which antigen it targets is not known. No base quality information exists; no much larger clone differs at one position. Other DNA sequences within the sample encode an identical CDR3. In Seattle, one collaborating source enrolled patients while the infection was active and tracked those patients longitudinally over the course of disease. Whole blood was collected in K2EDTA tubes by collaborating institutions according to the institutions' own protocols. For TCRbeta analysis, collaborators shipped samples as frozen whole blood, isolated PBMCs, or DNA extracted from either of those sample types.

The sample consisted of peripheral blood. The chain was built from TRBV7-9 and TRBJ2-5; 10 central bases correspond to TRBD1. The origin of this receptor is a woman aged 60-70 years with COVID-19, enrolled during active disease. The CDR3 is CASSPRTGGEETQYF. The DNA is TGTGCCAGCAGCCCCCGGACAGGGGGGGAAGAGACCCAGTACTTC.